The T cell receptor (beta chain) described here comes from a study of memory CD4+ T cells and cytomegalovirus serostatus. How the authors handled the data: After removing out-of-frame reads, around 2 million distinct TCRbeta sequences remained. TCRdb's table, derived via immunoSEQ multiplex PCR, lists solely in-frame clones and lacks some. V and J calls plus clone size are reproduced from that table; the DNA served to infer D and trimming. The sample includes almost 55,000 clones, 70% to 80% seen only once; the top ten take roughly 1.7%. Single viable CD3+CD4+CD8-CD45RO+ cells were sorted as the memory CD4+ T cells. After thawing, CD4+ T cells were positively selected. The germline gives CDR1 LNHDA, CDR2 SQIVND (reference sequence). The CDR3 loop spans 17 amino acids. V trimming: 3 bases; J trimming: 0 bases; junction bases outside the gene matches: 7.

The receptor's source is an adult in good health and CMV-seronegative. The rearrangement links TRBV19 to TRBJ2-4; 8 bases match TRBD2. Sequencing was done on a sample of memory CD4+ T cells from blood. CDR3 sequence (DNA): TGTGCCAGTAGTATCTCACTAGCGGCGCTAGCCAAAAACATTCAGTACTTC. This encodes CASSISLAALAKNIQYF.